This TCR beta chain originates from a study of early T cells in non-severe SARS-CoV-2 infection. Study in general: Alpha and beta chains were unpaired, from unsorted whole-blood bulk RNA.

The TCR library protocol was used to attach unique molecular identifiers. These identifiers were attached to individual cDNA molecules. One entry per CDR3 protein, called by TCRdb with MiXCR from the 5' RACE reads. Counted here are approximately 70,000 distinct CDR3 sequences, less than 15% occurring once; the ten biggest clones make up approximately 4.7%. Germline V gene data show CDR1 as KGHSH and CDR2 as LQKENI. The CDR3 length is 13 residues. The ends were cut back, 2 bases at V and 8 bases at J, with 7 bases in the middle. This clonotype was picked up many times. Sequences were obtained from whole blood. The chain combines TRBV18 with TRBJ1-6; D gene unclear. The TCR originated in an adult who was a healthcare worker with PCR-confirmed SARS-CoV-2 infection or an uninfected control (not recorded which). In nucleotides, the CDR3 is TGTGCCAGCTCACCAGATACATATTCACCCCTCCACTTT. It is translated as CASSPDTYSPLHF.